This entry lists 25 T cell receptor beta chains sequenced from one sample in a study of post-analysis software for immune sequencing data. Findings and limits, study-wide: Elevated frequency relative to controls characterized 4 or 5 TRBV segments in patients, TRBV5-6, TRBV5-1 and TRBV20-1 among them.

For these TCRs, the target antigens are not known. Tagging with unique molecular identifiers was a feature of the TCR beta cDNA libraries. TCRdb independently ran MiXCR on the PCR reads; one entry per CDR3 protein. The sample lists some 690,000 distinct CDR3 sequences, 59% seen once, with about 11% in the top ten. Sequencing was carried out using blood. The receptors were gathered from a girl between 2 and 10 years old with multiple sclerosis.

The chain has TRBV5-1 and TRBJ2-7, with TRBD1 identical over 10 bases. The CDR3 totals 15 residues. After removal of 4 bases from V and 4 bases from J, the junction contained 8 bases not matched to a gene. Germline CDR1 reads SGHRS; CDR2 reads YFSETQ. The CDR3 sequence: CASSGGQGGVYEQYF. Here the CDR3 DNA reads TGCGCCAGCAGCGGTGGACAGGGGGGAGTATACGAGCAGTACTTC.

This clonotype turned up a few times. CDR3 coding DNA: TGTGCCAGCAGCTTGGGGCCGGCCAATGAGCAGTTCTTC. It encodes CASSLGPANEQFF. V gene TRBV5-5 combines with J gene TRBJ2-1; no clear D gene. Germline V gene data show CDR1 as SGHKS and CDR2 as YYEKEE (reference sequence). Trimming left V 0 bases short and J 6 bases short, with 7 bases between. This CDR3 is built from 13 residues.

This clonotype was detected a few times. The rearrangement uses TRBV29-1 and TRBJ1-1, with TRBD1 as a possible D gene (6 bases). V gave up 1 base and J gave up 4 bases, with 16 bases separating them. Germline CDR1 reads SQVTM; CDR2 reads ANQGSEA. This CDR3 is 15 amino acids long. The CDR3 protein is CSVEVGGGQGTEAFF. CDR3 bases: TGCAGCGTTGAAGTGGGCGGGGGGCAGGGCACTGAAGCTTTCTTT. Combining the CDR3 with reference TRBV29-1 and TRBJ1-1 gives the whole variable domain SAVISQKPSRDICQRGTSLTIQCQVDSQVTMMFWYRQQPGQSLTLIATANQGSEATYESGFVIDKFPISRPNLTFSTLTVSNMSPEDSSIYLCSVEVGGGQGTEAFFGQGTRLTVV.

This clonotype turned up a few times. V and J are TRBV20-1 and TRBJ2-1, with 10 positions matching TRBD2. The CDR3 is made up of 17 amino acids. The germline gives CDR1 DFQATT, CDR2 SNEGSKA (reference sequence). Losses at the gene ends were 0 bases for V and 4 bases for J; bases not matched to a gene: 9. For the CDR3, the DNA is TGCAGTGCTAGAGATGGGGAGCGGGAGGGCCGGTACAATGAGCAGTTCTTC. Residues: CSARDGEREGRYNEQFF.

The chain carries TRBV4-2 and TRBJ2-4; TRBD2 agrees at 11 bases. With the DNA end fitting TRBJ2-7 better, the J assignment may be wrong. CDR1 LGHNA and CDR2 YNFKEQ come from the germline V gene. This CDR3 has 17 residues. Written as DNA, the CDR3 is TGTGCCAGCAGCCAAGAAATAGCGGGAGGGCCGGTCGACGAGCAGTACTTC. Encoded protein: CASSQEIAGGPVDEQYF.

The rearrangement uses TRBV5-5 and TRBJ2-1; D is ambiguous. From germline, CDR1 is SGHKS and CDR2 YYEKEE (reference sequence). The V end was cut by 5 bases, the J end by 0 bases, with 9 bases between. The CDR3 is 14 residues long. CDR3 nucleotide sequence: TGTGCCAGCAGAGATTCGGGCTCCTACAATGAGCAGTTCTTC. Its protein is CASRDSGSYNEQFF.

This rearrangement joins TRBV29-1 to TRBJ1-5, with 7 bases identical to TRBD1. CDR3 length: 15 residues. V lost 2 bases to trimming and J lost 4 bases; unmatched junction nucleotides: 8. Germline loops: CDR1 SQVTM, CDR2 ANQGSEA. DNA of the CDR3: TGCAGCGTTGAAATAGGAACAGGGGTAAATCAGCCCCAGCATTTT. This translates into CSVEIGTGVNQPQHF.

The chain recombines TRBV27 with TRBJ2-1; no clear D gene. Trimming took off 0 bases at V and 7 bases at J, with 7 bases between the two ends. This CDR3 contains 13 residues. The V gene's germline CDR1 is MNHEY and CDR2 SMNVEV (reference sequence). The CDR3 sequence: CASSLSAQNEQFF. The CDR3 coding sequence is TGTGCCAGCAGTTTATCGGCACAGAATGAGCAGTTCTTC.

This sequence joins TRBV12-3 or TRBV12-4 and TRBJ1-5; TRBD1 might be the D (5 bases). The CDR3 runs 16 residues. Trimming took 3 bases from V and 3 from J, leaving 15 bases between them. The CDR3: CASSFGAGTTNQPQHF. The CDR3 nucleotides read TGTGCCAGCAGTTTTGGGGCAGGAACCACCAATCAGCCCCAGCATTTT.

The chain joins TRBV29-1 to TRBJ2-3; 7 bases agree with TRBD1. J was trimmed by 9 bases and V by 8 bases; bases with no gene match: 8. In germline, CDR1 is SQVTM, CDR2 ANQGSEA. This CDR3 spans 11 amino acids. The CDR3 nucleotides are TGCAGCTATAGGCCGGGACAGACGCAGTATTTT. Translating it yields CSYRPGQTQYF.

The V and J genes are TRBV30 and TRBJ2-5, with D possibly being TRBD1 (5 bases). Near its end, the DNA agrees better with TRBJ2-7, so the J call may be wrong. Germline V gene sequence: CDR1 GTSNPN, CDR2 SVGIG (reference sequence). The CDR3 has 13 amino acids. CDR3 bases: TGTGCCTGGAGTCGCCAGGGTGGCCACGAGCAGTACTTC. It codes for CAWSRQGGHEQYF.

The chain is built from TRBV10-2 and TRBJ1-4; TRBD1 might be the D (5 bases). This CDR3 comprises 15 residues. Germline loops: CDR1 WSHSY, CDR2 SAAADI. Trimming removed 7 bases from V and 7 bases from J, with 19 bases in between. Here the CDR3 DNA reads TGCGCCAGCATCCCAACCAGGGAGTCGAGTGAAAAACTGTTTTTT. Its protein is CASIPTRESSEKLFF.

The chain joins TRBV20-1 to TRBJ2-1; 9 bases are a match to TRBD2. The V gene's germline CDR1 is DFQATT and CDR2 SNEGSKA (reference sequence). There are 16 residues in the CDR3. V shed 6 bases and J 7 bases; nucleotides not matched to a gene: 16. The CDR3 DNA is TGCAGTGCCCGACTCTCTAGCGGGGATCGGAGTAATGAGCAGTTCTTC. It codes for CSARLSSGDRSNEQFF.

The rearrangement links TRBV9 to TRBJ1-6; D may be TRBD1 (5 bases). Germline values: CDR1 SGDLS, CDR2 YYNGEE. V was shortened by 2 bases and J by 7 bases, with 7 bases between the two germline ends. The CDR3 runs 13 residues. CDR3: CASSVTENSPLHF. DNA of the CDR3: TGTGCCAGCAGCGTGACAGAGAATTCACCCCTCCACTTT.

A few counts support this clonotype. The V call is TRBV10-2, the J call TRBJ1-2; weak D call: TRBD1 (5 bases). The V gene lost 6 bases and the J gene lost 5 bases, with 16 bases spanning the gap. The CDR3 has 14 amino acids. Per the germline V gene, CDR1 is WSHSY and CDR2 is SAAADI. The CDR3 reads CASRGTGIQYGYTF. Here the CDR3 DNA reads TGCGCCAGCAGGGGGACCGGGATCCAATATGGCTACACCTTC.

The rearrangement links TRBV7-2 to TRBJ2-3; 7 bases map to TRBD1. J was trimmed by 0 bases and V by 1 base; bases with no gene match: 10. The CDR3 runs to 18 residues. CDR1 is SGHTA and CDR2 is FQGNSA in the germline V gene. CDR3: CASSLGSGTAYSTDTQYF. The CDR3 nucleotides read TGTGCCAGCAGCTTAGGGTCGGGGACAGCCTATAGCACAGATACGCAGTATTTT.

The genes are TRBV28 and TRBJ2-7, with D possibly TRBD2 on 5 matching bases. Trimming took 5 bases from V and 1 from J, leaving 18 bases between them. This CDR3 comprises 16 residues. Germline V gives CDR1 MDHEN, CDR2 SYDVKM. CDR3 coding DNA: TGTGCCAGCAGTCCCACTCATGAGAGAGGGTCCTACGAGCAGTACTTC. Its protein product is CASSPTHERGSYEQYF.

This rearrangement joins TRBV2 to TRBJ2-1; 7 bases match TRBD2. CDR1 SNHLY and CDR2 FYNNEI come from the germline V gene. The CDR3 is made up of 16 amino acids. V shed 2 bases and J 2 bases; nucleotides not matched to a gene: 6. The CDR3 here is CASSEMGGTPYNEQFF. CDR3 in DNA: TGTGCCAGCAGTGAAATGGGGGGGACGCCCTACAATGAGCAGTTCTTC.

The V gene is TRBV7-9, the J gene TRBJ1-5; unclear D gene. The germline V gene has CDR1 SEHNR and CDR2 FQNEAQ (reference sequence). CDR3 length: 14 amino acids. V shed 5 bases and J shed 2 bases, with 10 bases lying between them. The CDR3 loop is CASSQDGGNQPQHF. In DNA, the CDR3 is TGTGCCAGCAGCCAAGATGGGGGCAATCAGCCCCAGCATTTT.

The chain has TRBV12-3 or TRBV12-4 and TRBJ1-1, with D maybe TRBD1 (5 bases). This CDR3 contains 14 residues. Trimming cost V 6 bases and J 4 bases, with 15 bases left between them. CDR3 region: CASRSGPSGTEAFF. As DNA, the CDR3 is TGTGCCAGCAGGTCGGGACCCTCGGGCACTGAAGCTTTCTTT.

In DNA, the CDR3 is TGTGCCATCAGAGACAGGGAAGAGACCCAGTACTTC. This translates into CAIRDREETQYF. The chain links TRBV10-3 to TRBJ2-4; TRBD1 matches at 7 bases. The J call is in doubt because the DNA end fits TRBJ2-5 better. The germline V gene encodes CDR1 ENHRY and CDR2 SYGVKD. The CDR3 has 12 amino acids.

The V call is TRBV18, the J call TRBJ2-3, with 8 positions matching TRBD2. CDR3 length: 17 amino acids. With 6 bases clipped from V and 5 bases from J, the junction kept 16 bases outside the gene matches. Germline V CDR1 and CDR2: KGHSH, LQKENI. The CDR3 is CASSHELAVLSEDTQYF. As DNA, the CDR3 is TGTGCCAGCTCCCACGAACTAGCGGTACTGAGTGAAGATACGCAGTATTTT. The whole variable domain, filled in from reference TRBV18 and TRBJ2-3, reads NAGVMQNPRHLVRRRGQEARLRCSPMKGHSHVYWYRQLPEEGLKFMVYLQKENIIDESGMPKERFSAEFPKEGPSILRIQQVVRGDSAAYFCASSHELAVLSEDTQYFGPGTRLTVL.

The rearrangement links TRBV11-2 to TRBJ2-5; D is possibly TRBD2 (5 bases). The V gene lost 4 bases and the J gene lost 9 bases, with 18 bases spanning the gap. CDR1 is SGHAT and CDR2 is FQNNGV in the germline V gene. The CDR3 is made up of 14 amino acids. The CDR3 region is CASSSIRAPRAQYF. In DNA, the CDR3 is TGTGCCAGCAGCTCTATCCGGGCACCGAGGGCCCAGTACTTC.

This rearrangement joins TRBV20-1 to TRBJ2-1; D is possibly TRBD2 (5 bases). This CDR3 is built from 14 residues. CDR1 and CDR2 (germline): DFQATT, SNEGSKA (reference sequence). V was pared by 5 bases and J by 9 bases, with 20 bases between. CDR3 loop: CSAEGPRAEVEQFF. Written as DNA, the CDR3 is TGCAGTGCTGAGGGCCCGCGCGCGGAGGTTGAGCAGTTCTTC.

The chain combines TRBV3-1 with TRBJ2-1; 11 bases agree with TRBD2. Looked up from germline, CDR1 is LGHDT and CDR2 is YNNKEL (reference sequence). J was trimmed by 9 bases and V by 0 bases; bases with no gene match: 4. The CDR3 loop spans 15 amino acids. CDR3 residues: CASSQEGLAGGEQFF. In DNA form, the CDR3 reads TGTGCCAGCAGCCAAGAGGGCCTAGCGGGGGGTGAGCAGTTCTTC.